This T cell receptor (beta chain) originates from a study of beta chain features in type 1 diabetes. About the research overall: Age, gender, cell numbers and subset yield matched between patients and controls. Findings of the study overall: VDJ junctions from patients with type 1 diabetes contained fewer insertions and more deletions. Sampled from patients, naive, central memory and Treg TCRB repertoires appeared more similar than those sampled from healthy donors. All four CD4+ subsets of Type 1 diabetes patients contained TCRB CDR3s that were moderately but significantly shorter.

Every isolated RNA sample was fully reverse transcribed, so sequencing captured expressed TCRB transcripts. Profiling relied on immunoSEQ multiplex PCR, and the TCRdb table lists in-frame clones only, not all of them. Counted here are approximately 730,000 clones, roughly an eighth occurring once; the ten biggest clones make up 0.02% to 0.025%. The CDR3 consists of 12 residues. Trimming removed 5 bases from V and 2 bases from J, with 4 bases in between. From germline, CDR1 is KGHSH and CDR2 LQKENI. With regard to this clone: Its cognate antigen is unknown.

This TCR was recovered from a man in his late teens or twenties with type 1 diabetes. The genes are TRBV18 and TRBJ1-5; D is unresolved. Material for sequencing was naive CD4+ T cells from blood. The CDR3 coding sequence is TGTGCCAGCTCAACAGGCAATCAGCCCCAGCATTTT. Translation: CASSTGNQPQHF.